These T cell receptor beta chains were read from a single sample in a study of early T cells in non-severe SARS-CoV-2 infection. TCRdb recomputed calls from the 5' RACE reads with MiXCR, one row per CDR3 protein. The table includes some 100,000 distinct CDR3 sequences, approximately 14% detected once. The sequenced material came from whole blood. The receptors originated from an adult who was a healthcare worker with PCR-confirmed SARS-CoV-2 infection or an uninfected control (not recorded which). Both conserved end residues are part of each CDR3. Fields, in order: CDR3 protein, CDR3 DNA, clone size, V gene, J gene, D gene. D genes are given only for firm matches. Some rows have no size entry. The others give once, few or many, or a class for an expanded clone.

CDR3 protein: CAISEPGTSSDTQYF
CDR3 DNA: TGTGCCATCAGTGAGCCGGGGACTAGTTCAGATACGCAGTATTTT
clone size: .
V gene: TRBV10-3
J gene: TRBJ2-3
D gene: TRBD2

CDR3 protein: CASSRRLGGVNEQFF
CDR3 DNA: TGTGCCAGCAGCCGCCGTTTAGGGGGAGTCAATGAGCAGTTCTTC
clone size: few
V gene: TRBV11-3
J gene: TRBJ2-1
D gene: .

CDR3 protein: CASSVDGGHNQPQHF
CDR3 DNA: TGTGCCAGCAGCGTAGACGGGGGACACAATCAGCCCCAGCATTTT
clone size: few
V gene: TRBV9
J gene: TRBJ1-5
D gene: .

CDR3 protein: CASSHPTGLKNIQYF
CDR3 DNA: TGCGCCAGCAGCCACCCGACAGGGTTAAAAAACATTCAGTACTTC
clone size: .
V gene: TRBV4-1
J gene: TRBJ2-4
D gene: TRBD1

CDR3 protein: CASSGTRGLDEKLFF
CDR3 DNA: TGTGCCAGCAGTGGGACCAGGGGGCTAGATGAAAAACTGTTTTTT
clone size: .
V gene: TRBV12-3/TRBV12-4
J gene: TRBJ1-4
D gene: TRBD1

CDR3 protein: CASPGQGYNEQFF
CDR3 DNA: TGTGCCAGCCCGGGACAGGGGTACAATGAGCAGTTCTTC
clone size: .
V gene: TRBV5-6
J gene: TRBJ2-1
D gene: TRBD1

CDR3 protein: CSVFRGTEAFF
CDR3 DNA: TGCAGCGTTTTCAGGGGCACTGAAGCTTTCTTT
clone size: .
V gene: TRBV29-1
J gene: TRBJ1-1
D gene: .

CDR3 protein: CASSHFVQGNYGYTF
CDR3 DNA: TGTGCCAGCAGCCATTTTGTACAGGGCAACTATGGCTACACCTTC
clone size: many
V gene: TRBV11-2
J gene: TRBJ1-2
D gene: .

CDR3 protein: CASSLANLGGFYTIYF
CDR3 DNA: TGTGCCAGCAGCTTAGCCAATCTAGGCGGCTTCTACACCATATATTTT
clone size: .
V gene: TRBV11-2
J gene: TRBJ1-3
D gene: .

CDR3 protein: CASSIADLAKNIQYF
CDR3 DNA: TGTGCCAGTAGTATAGCGGACCTAGCCAAAAACATTCAGTACTTC
clone size: few
V gene: TRBV19
J gene: TRBJ2-4
D gene: .

CDR3 protein: CSARDLGGQHTEAFF
CDR3 DNA: TGCAGTGCTAGAGATCTTGGGGGACAGCACACTGAAGCTTTCTTT
clone size: .
V gene: TRBV20-1
J gene: TRBJ1-1
D gene: TRBD1

CDR3 protein: CASSWAIGGTEQFF
CDR3 DNA: TGTGCCAGCAGCTGGGCTATTGGTGGGACTGAGCAGTTCTTC
clone size: few
V gene: TRBV5-5
J gene: TRBJ2-1
D gene: .

CDR3 protein: CASSPGQRANVLTF
CDR3 DNA: TGTGCCAGCAGCCCCGGACAGCGGGCCAACGTCCTGACTTTC
clone size: .
V gene: TRBV5-4
J gene: TRBJ2-6
D gene: .

CDR3 protein: CASQASGKNIQYF
CDR3 DNA: TGTGCCTCCCAGGCGAGCGGTAAAAACATTCAGTACTTC
clone size: many
V gene: TRBV19
J gene: TRBJ2-4
D gene: .

CDR3 protein: CASSQTYTSGEQFF
CDR3 DNA: TGTGCCAGCAGCCAAACCTATACTAGCGGTGAGCAGTTCTTC
clone size: few
V gene: TRBV7-6
J gene: TRBJ2-1
D gene: TRBD2

CDR3 protein: CSASSIPGTSGTNQETQYF
CDR3 DNA: TGCAGTGCTAGCTCAATCCCCGGGACTAGCGGGACGAACCAAGAGACCCAGTACTTC
clone size: many
V gene: TRBV20-1
J gene: TRBJ2-5
D gene: TRBD2

CDR3 protein: CAISESGRGGYGYTF
CDR3 DNA: TGTGCCATCAGTGAGTCGGGAAGGGGAGGCTATGGCTACACCTTC
clone size: few
V gene: TRBV10-3
J gene: TRBJ1-2
D gene: .

CDR3 protein: CAIRPGQNTDTQYF
CDR3 DNA: TGTGCCATCAGGCCGGGACAGAACACAGATACGCAGTATTTT
clone size: .
V gene: TRBV10-3
J gene: TRBJ2-3
D gene: TRBD1

CDR3 protein: CSVGGGEDATEAFF
CDR3 DNA: TGCAGCGTTGGCGGAGGGGAGGACGCCACTGAAGCTTTCTTT
clone size: .
V gene: TRBV29-1
J gene: TRBJ1-1
D gene: .

CDR3 protein: CASGSLDQPQHF
CDR3 DNA: TGTGCTAGTGGTTCATTGGATCAGCCCCAGCATTTT
clone size: many
V gene: TRBV12-5
J gene: TRBJ1-5
D gene: .

CDR3 protein: CASSLGEQFF
CDR3 DNA: TGTGCCAGCAGTTTGGGTGAGCAGTTCTTC
clone size: few
V gene: TRBV28
J gene: TRBJ2-1
D gene: .

CDR3 protein: CASSYSKDGVKGPTYNEQFF
CDR3 DNA: TGTGCCAGCAGTTACTCAAAGGACGGGGTTAAGGGGCCAACCTACAATGAGCAGTTCTTC
clone size: few
V gene: TRBV6-5
J gene: TRBJ2-1
D gene: .

CDR3 protein: CANSFLLGGRVGEQFF
CDR3 DNA: TGTGCCAACAGCTTTCTTCTCGGGGGCCGCGTGGGTGAGCAGTTCTTC
clone size: few
V gene: TRBV7-6
J gene: TRBJ2-1
D gene: .

CDR3 protein: CASSSRRNEKLFF
CDR3 DNA: TGTGCCAGCAGCTCGAGGCGTAATGAAAAACTGTTTTTT
clone size: .
V gene: TRBV11-2
J gene: TRBJ1-4
D gene: .

CDR3 protein: CASSQTGGAFTGELFF
CDR3 DNA: TGTGCCAGCAGCCAGACAGGGGGCGCGTTCACCGGGGAGCTGTTTTTT
clone size: few
V gene: TRBV6-6
J gene: TRBJ2-2
D gene: TRBD1

CDR3 protein: CSASGTGFRDEQFF
CDR3 DNA: TGCAGTGCTAGCGGGACAGGGTTTCGGGATGAGCAGTTCTTC
clone size: few
V gene: TRBV20-1
J gene: TRBJ2-1
D gene: TRBD1

CDR3 protein: CASSPTTGGGNYNEQFF
CDR3 DNA: TGTGCCAGCAGCCCGACAACGGGCGGGGGTAATTACAATGAGCAGTTCTTC
clone size: .
V gene: TRBV7-3
J gene: TRBJ2-1
D gene: TRBD2

CDR3 protein: CASGLYAGELFF
CDR3 DNA: TGTGCTAGTGGTTTATACGCCGGGGAGCTGTTTTTT
clone size: .
V gene: TRBV12-5
J gene: TRBJ2-2
D gene: .

CDR3 protein: CASSLWCYFDTQYF
CDR3 DNA: TGTGCCAGCAGCTTATGGTGTTACTTTGATACGCAGTATTTT
clone size: .
V gene: TRBV11-3
J gene: TRBJ2-3
D gene: .

CDR3 protein: CASSDRIDSPLHF
CDR3 DNA: TGTGCCAGCAGCGATCGGATAGATTCACCCCTCCACTTT
clone size: .
V gene: TRBV7-8
J gene: TRBJ1-6
D gene: .

CDR3 protein: CASSIGDRGETQYF
CDR3 DNA: TGTGCCAGCAGCATTGGGGACAGGGGGGAGACCCAGTACTTC
clone size: .
V gene: TRBV11-2
J gene: TRBJ2-5
D gene: TRBD1

CDR3 protein: CASGTGYYQPQHF
CDR3 DNA: TGTGCCAGCGGTACAGGCTACTATCAGCCCCAGCATTTT
clone size: .
V gene: TRBV12-3/TRBV12-4
J gene: TRBJ1-5
D gene: .

CDR3 protein: CSAPDYHSSETQYF
CDR3 DNA: TGCAGTGCTCCGGACTACCACAGCAGCGAGACGCAGTATTTT
clone size: many
V gene: TRBV20-1
J gene: TRBJ2-3
D gene: .

CDR3 protein: CASRTGGNYGYTF
CDR3 DNA: TGTGCCAGCAGAACAGGGGGCAATTATGGCTACACCTTC
clone size: few
V gene: TRBV2
J gene: TRBJ1-2
D gene: TRBD1

CDR3 protein: CASSNRQGLYGYTF
CDR3 DNA: TGTGCCAGCAGCAATCGACAGGGACTCTATGGCTACACCTTC
clone size: many
V gene: TRBV3-1
J gene: TRBJ1-2
D gene: TRBD1

CDR3 protein: CASSQEPGADTQYF
CDR3 DNA: TGCGCCAGCAGCCAAGAACCTGGAGCAGATACGCAGTATTTT
clone size: few
V gene: TRBV4-1
J gene: TRBJ2-3
D gene: .

CDR3 protein: CASSPWDRDNEQFF
CDR3 DNA: TGTGCCAGCAGCCCCTGGGACAGGGACAATGAGCAGTTCTTC
clone size: .
V gene: TRBV3-1
J gene: TRBJ2-1
D gene: TRBD1

CDR3 protein: CSARDLAGVTDTQYF
CDR3 DNA: TGCAGTGCTAGAGATTTAGCGGGGGTCACAGATACGCAGTATTTT
clone size: .
V gene: TRBV20-1
J gene: TRBJ2-3
D gene: TRBD2

CDR3 protein: CSARDTLYNEQFF
CDR3 DNA: TGCAGTGCTAGGGACACCTTATACAATGAGCAGTTCTTC
clone size: .
V gene: TRBV20-1
J gene: TRBJ2-1
D gene: .

CDR3 protein: CASSPLAGGRGSYNEQFF
CDR3 DNA: TGTGCCAGCAGTCCCCTAGCGGGGGGGCGTGGCTCCTACAATGAGCAGTTCTTC
clone size: .
V gene: TRBV7-3
J gene: TRBJ2-1
D gene: TRBD2

CDR3 protein: CASSLFQSGANVLTF
CDR3 DNA: TGTGCCAGCAGCTTGTTTCAGTCAGGGGCCAACGTCCTGACTTTC
clone size: many
V gene: TRBV5-8
J gene: TRBJ2-6
D gene: .

CDR3 protein: CASSLTGGTEAFF
CDR3 DNA: TGTGCCAGCAGCTTAACAGGGGGGACTGAAGCTTTCTTT
clone size: many
V gene: TRBV7-3
J gene: TRBJ1-1
D gene: .

CDR3 protein: CAISESPSGGADTQYF
CDR3 DNA: TGTGCCATCAGTGAGTCCCCTAGCGGGGGGGCAGATACGCAGTATTTT
clone size: .
V gene: TRBV10-3
J gene: TRBJ2-3
D gene: TRBD2

CDR3 protein: CASSRGTGDSDTQYF
CDR3 DNA: TGTGCCAGCAGCAGGGGGACAGGGGATTCAGATACGCAGTATTTT
clone size: .
V gene: TRBV5-4
J gene: TRBJ2-3
D gene: TRBD1

CDR3 protein: CASSPMGLSSAGELFF
CDR3 DNA: TGTGCCAGCAGTCCCATGGGCTTATCTTCGGCCGGGGAGCTGTTTTTT
clone size: few
V gene: TRBV28
J gene: TRBJ2-2
D gene: .

CDR3 protein: CASRTVGSPLHF
CDR3 DNA: TGTGCCAGCAGGACCGTGGGCTCACCCCTCCACTTT
clone size: few
V gene: TRBV3-1
J gene: TRBJ1-6
D gene: .

CDR3 protein: CASSEASGGYGYTF
CDR3 DNA: TGTGCCAGCAGTGAAGCGTCTGGGGGCTATGGCTACACCTTC
clone size: .
V gene: TRBV6-1
J gene: TRBJ1-2
D gene: .

CDR3 protein: CASSDRDRNGELFF
CDR3 DNA: TGCGCCAGCAGTGACCGGGACCGCAACGGGGAGCTGTTTTTT
clone size: few
V gene: TRBV10-1
J gene: TRBJ2-2
D gene: .

CDR3 protein: CSAKDLTNYGYTF
CDR3 DNA: TGCAGCGCAAAGGACCTTACTAACTATGGCTACACCTTC
clone size: many
V gene: TRBV29-1
J gene: TRBJ1-2
D gene: .

CDR3 protein: CSARKLAGDYSSTDTQYF
CDR3 DNA: TGCAGTGCTAGAAAACTAGCGGGGGATTACTCTAGCACAGATACGCAGTATTTT
clone size: many
V gene: TRBV20-1
J gene: TRBJ2-3
D gene: TRBD2

CDR3 protein: CASSAGLLGQPQHF
CDR3 DNA: TGTGCCAGCAGTGCAGGGTTGTTGGGTCAGCCCCAGCATTTT
clone size: many
V gene: TRBV12-3/TRBV12-4
J gene: TRBJ1-5
D gene: .

CDR3 protein: CASSSYRGNTGELFF
CDR3 DNA: TGTGCCAGTAGTTCATACAGGGGGAACACCGGGGAGCTGTTTTTT
clone size: .
V gene: TRBV19
J gene: TRBJ2-2
D gene: TRBD1

CDR3 protein: CASSQEGQPESSNQPQHF
CDR3 DNA: TGTGCCAGCAGCCAAGAGGGTCAGCCAGAGAGTAGCAATCAGCCCCAGCATTTT
clone size: few
V gene: TRBV3-1
J gene: TRBJ1-5
D gene: .

CDR3 protein: CASSPTYQETQYF
CDR3 DNA: TGTGCCAGCAGCCCCACCTACCAAGAGACCCAGTACTTC
clone size: .
V gene: TRBV7-2
J gene: TRBJ2-5
D gene: .

CDR3 protein: CASSSEQGAAEAFF
CDR3 DNA: TGTGCCAGCAGCTCGGAACAGGGGGCCGCTGAAGCTTTCTTT
clone size: .
V gene: TRBV7-9
J gene: TRBJ1-1
D gene: TRBD1